This is a list of T cell receptor beta chains from one sample in a study of beta chain features in type 1 diabetes. TCRdb keeps only in-frame clones here, not all; method: immunoSEQ multiplex PCR. In the table there are about 260,000 clones, roughly 20% of which are singletons. The sequenced sample consisted of naive CD4+ T cells from blood. The receptors come from a woman aged 40 to 50 with type 1 diabetes. CDR3s include the opening cysteine and the closing phenylalanine or tryptophan. Each record gives: D gene, clone size, V gene, J gene, CDR3 protein, CDR3 DNA. The D gene is left open where the match is weak. Size values are once, few and many counts, or a class for expanded clones, and some rows have none.

d_gene: -
abundance: -
v_gene: TRBV6-5
j_gene: TRBJ2-1
CDR3aa: CASRSNAGLVEFF
CDR3nt: TGTGCCAGCAGATCTAACGCCGGTCTTGTAGAGTTCTTC

d_gene: TRBD1
abundance: -
v_gene: TRBV7-2
j_gene: TRBJ2-5
CDR3aa: CASSLVGQGRETQYF
CDR3nt: TGTGCCAGCAGCTTAGTGGGACAGGGGCGGGAGACCCAGTACTTC

d_gene: TRBD1
abundance: few
v_gene: TRBV7-9
j_gene: TRBJ1-2
CDR3aa: CASSGRAQGAYYGYTF
CDR3nt: TGTGCCAGCAGCGGGAGAGCACAGGGGGCTTACTATGGCTACACCTTC

d_gene: -
abundance: few
v_gene: TRBV5-1
j_gene: TRBJ1-2
CDR3aa: CASSLGTSDYGYTF
CDR3nt: TGCGCCAGCAGCTTGGGAACGAGCGACTATGGCTACACCTTC

d_gene: -
abundance: -
v_gene: TRBV9
j_gene: TRBJ2-7
CDR3aa: CASSSSGQGPYEQYF
CDR3nt: TGTGCCAGCAGCTCCTCCGGTCAGGGCCCCTACGAGCAGTACTTC

d_gene: TRBD2
abundance: -
v_gene: TRBV29-1
j_gene: TRBJ2-1
CDR3aa: CSVDGSSGGASYNEQFF
CDR3nt: TGCAGCGTTGACGGGTCTAGCGGGGGGGCCTCCTACAATGAGCAGTTCTTC

d_gene: -
abundance: -
v_gene: TRBV4-3
j_gene: TRBJ2-3
CDR3aa: CASSQDHRRGDTQYF
CDR3nt: TGCGCCAGCAGCCAAGATCACAGACGAGGGGATACGCAGTATTTT

d_gene: -
abundance: few
v_gene: TRBV2
j_gene: TRBJ2-3
CDR3aa: CASSETLTPTDTQYF
CDR3nt: TGTGCCAGCAGTGAGACTCTAACGCCTACAGATACGCAGTATTTT

d_gene: TRBD1
abundance: -
v_gene: TRBV2
j_gene: TRBJ1-2
CDR3aa: CASSLVGTVAGYTF
CDR3nt: TGTGCCAGCAGCCTAGTTGGGACAGTTGCTGGCTACACCTTC

d_gene: -
abundance: few
v_gene: TRBV6-5
j_gene: TRBJ2-6
CDR3aa: CASSRPGAGANVLTF
CDR3nt: TGTGCCAGCAGTCGTCCGGGGGCTGGGGCCAACGTCCTGACTTTC

d_gene: -
abundance: few
v_gene: TRBV7-9
j_gene: TRBJ1-2
CDR3aa: CASSAIPQGYYGYTF
CDR3nt: TGTGCCAGCAGCGCCATCCCACAGGGATACTATGGCTACACCTTC

d_gene: TRBD2
abundance: -
v_gene: TRBV5-1
j_gene: TRBJ2-1
CDR3aa: CASSGTSGNNEQFF
CDR3nt: TGCGCCAGCAGTGGGACTAGCGGCAACAATGAGCAGTTCTTC

d_gene: -
abundance: -
v_gene: TRBV7-2
j_gene: TRBJ2-3
CDR3aa: CASSLPFIGNTQYF
CDR3nt: TGTGCCAGCAGTCTCCCCTTCATCGGTAATACGCAGTATTTT

d_gene: TRBD2
abundance: few
v_gene: TRBV28
j_gene: TRBJ2-5
CDR3aa: CAILAGNQETQYF
CDR3nt: TGTGCCATTCTAGCGGGGAACCAAGAGACCCAGTACTTC

d_gene: TRBD2
abundance: -
v_gene: TRBV7-7
j_gene: TRBJ2-1
CDR3aa: CASSTLAGGINEQFF
CDR3nt: TGTGCCAGCAGCACGTTAGCGGGAGGGATAAATGAGCAGTTCTTC

d_gene: -
abundance: few
v_gene: TRBV10-3
j_gene: TRBJ2-7
CDR3aa: CAIRKDNKYEQYF
CDR3nt: TGTGCCATCAGAAAGGACAATAAGTACGAGCAGTACTTC

d_gene: TRBD2
abundance: -
v_gene: TRBV27
j_gene: TRBJ2-4
CDR3aa: CASSLSTSGYSNIQYF
CDR3nt: TGTGCCAGCAGTTTATCGACTAGCGGGTATTCAAACATTCAGTACTTC

d_gene: -
abundance: -
v_gene: TRBV10-3
j_gene: TRBJ2-7
CDR3aa: CAISEGLSSYEQYF
CDR3nt: TGTGCCATCAGTGAGGGACTGAGCTCCTACGAGCAGTACTTC

d_gene: TRBD2
abundance: few
v_gene: TRBV9
j_gene: TRBJ2-2
CDR3aa: CASSQGGGNTGELFF
CDR3nt: TGTGCCAGCAGCCAAGGCGGGGGGAACACCGGGGAGCTGTTTTTT

d_gene: -
abundance: -
v_gene: TRBV11-2
j_gene: TRBJ2-3
CDR3aa: CASSPSTDTQYF
CDR3nt: TGTGCCAGCAGCCCTAGCACAGATACGCAGTATTTT

d_gene: -
abundance: few
v_gene: TRBV30
j_gene: TRBJ2-1
CDR3aa: CAWNRRGLRGDEQFF
CDR3nt: TGTGCCTGGAACCGAAGGGGCCTTCGTGGGGATGAGCAGTTCTTC

d_gene: -
abundance: -
v_gene: TRBV19
j_gene: TRBJ1-5
CDR3aa: CASSGPGRPQHF
CDR3nt: TGTGCCAGTAGTGGCCCAGGGCGGCCCCAGCATTTT

d_gene: -
abundance: -
v_gene: TRBV15
j_gene: TRBJ2-3
CDR3aa: CATSRDWPGTPGGSDTQYF
CDR3nt: TGTGCCACCAGCAGAGATTGGCCCGGGACTCCTGGAGGGTCAGATACGCAGTATTTT

d_gene: TRBD1
abundance: few
v_gene: TRBV4-2
j_gene: TRBJ2-5
CDR3aa: CASSQQQGAGETQYF
CDR3nt: TGTGCCAGCAGCCAGCAACAGGGGGCAGGAGAGACCCAGTACTTC

d_gene: -
abundance: -
v_gene: TRBV19
j_gene: TRBJ2-3
CDR3aa: CASSQFQGITDTQYF
CDR3nt: TGTGCCAGTAGTCAATTCCAGGGGATCACAGATACGCAGTATTTT

d_gene: TRBD1
abundance: -
v_gene: TRBV29-1
j_gene: TRBJ1-4
CDR3aa: CSVARDRVDEKLFF
CDR3nt: TGCAGCGTCGCCCGCGACAGGGTTGATGAAAAACTGTTTTTT

d_gene: TRBD1
abundance: -
v_gene: TRBV29-1
j_gene: TRBJ2-5
CDR3aa: CSVDRGLQETQYF
CDR3nt: TGCAGCGTCGACAGGGGGCTGCAAGAGACCCAGTACTTC

d_gene: -
abundance: few
v_gene: TRBV27
j_gene: TRBJ1-2
CDR3aa: CASSFRGNYGYTF
CDR3nt: TGTGCCAGCAGTTTTCGGGGGAACTATGGCTACACCTTC

d_gene: -
abundance: -
v_gene: TRBV4-2
j_gene: TRBJ2-3
CDR3aa: CASSQEPSLAGQYF
CDR3nt: TGTGCCAGCAGCCAGGAGCCCTCACTAGCAGGGCAGTATTTT

d_gene: TRBD2
abundance: -
v_gene: TRBV29-1
j_gene: TRBJ2-3
CDR3aa: CSGETSGGSDTQYF
CDR3nt: TGCAGCGGGGAGACTAGCGGGGGTTCGGATACGCAGTATTTT

d_gene: TRBD2
abundance: few
v_gene: TRBV9
j_gene: TRBJ2-5
CDR3aa: CASSGTSGGQETQYF
CDR3nt: TGTGCCAGCAGCGGGACTAGCGGGGGCCAAGAGACCCAGTACTTC

d_gene: -
abundance: -
v_gene: TRBV18
j_gene: TRBJ2-3
CDR3aa: CASSPFSQGTDTQYF
CDR3nt: TGTGCCAGCTCACCATTCTCCCAGGGAACAGATACGCAGTATTTT

d_gene: -
abundance: -
v_gene: TRBV27
j_gene: TRBJ2-1
CDR3aa: CASSLLRDSEQFF
CDR3nt: TGTGCCAGCAGTTTACTCCGGGACTCTGAGCAGTTCTTC

d_gene: -
abundance: few
v_gene: TRBV28
j_gene: TRBJ1-2
CDR3aa: CASSFLMEAGGDGYTF
CDR3nt: TGTGCCAGCAGTTTCCTTATGGAAGCGGGAGGTGATGGCTACACCTTC

d_gene: TRBD1
abundance: -
v_gene: TRBV11-3
j_gene: TRBJ2-5
CDR3aa: CASSLAGGETQYF
CDR3nt: TGTGCCAGCAGCCTAGCAGGGGGAGAGACCCAGTACTTC

d_gene: TRBD2
abundance: -
v_gene: TRBV7-2
j_gene: TRBJ2-5
CDR3aa: CASSQWGGQETQYF
CDR3nt: TGTGCCAGCAGCCAGTGGGGGGGCCAAGAGACCCAGTACTTC

d_gene: -
abundance: few
v_gene: TRBV2
j_gene: TRBJ1-1
CDR3aa: CASSVEQGNTEAFF
CDR3nt: TGTGCCAGCAGTGTTGAACAGGGGAACACTGAAGCTTTCTTT